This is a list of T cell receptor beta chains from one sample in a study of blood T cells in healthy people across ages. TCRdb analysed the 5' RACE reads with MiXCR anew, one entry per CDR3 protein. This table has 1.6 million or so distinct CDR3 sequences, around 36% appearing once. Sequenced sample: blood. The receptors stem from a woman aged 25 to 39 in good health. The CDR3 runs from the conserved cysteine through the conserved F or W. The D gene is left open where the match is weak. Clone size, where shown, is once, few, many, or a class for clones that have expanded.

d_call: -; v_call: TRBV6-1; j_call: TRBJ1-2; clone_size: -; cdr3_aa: CASSEGLTMFYGYTF; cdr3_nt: TGTGCCAGCAGTGAAGGGCTGACTATGTTCTATGGCTACACCTTC
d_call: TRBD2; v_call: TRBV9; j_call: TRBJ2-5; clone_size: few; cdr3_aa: CASSVGVGGGGEAQYF; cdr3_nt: TGTGCCAGCAGCGTAGGTGTCGGCGGGGGAGGGGAGGCCCAGTACTTC
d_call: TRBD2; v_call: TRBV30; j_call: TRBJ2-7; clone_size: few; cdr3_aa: CAWSVPRLATHEQYF; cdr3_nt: TGTGCCTGGAGTGTACCTAGACTAGCGACGCACGAGCAGTACTTC
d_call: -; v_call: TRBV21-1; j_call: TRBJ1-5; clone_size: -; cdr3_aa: CASSARGSPLPGGRVNQPQHF; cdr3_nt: TGTGCCAGCAGCGCTCGCGGTTCGCCGTTACCAGGCGGCAGGGTAAATCAGCCCCAGCATTTT
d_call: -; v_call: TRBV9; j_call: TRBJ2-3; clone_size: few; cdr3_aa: CASSTPGTPNRGTQYF; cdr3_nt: TGTGCCAGCAGCACCCCCGGGACACCCAACCGGGGTACGCAGTATTTT
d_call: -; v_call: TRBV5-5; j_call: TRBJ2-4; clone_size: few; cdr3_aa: CASSGAAGQSSRGEQYF; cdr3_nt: TGTGCCAGCAGCGGAGCCGCCGGACAGTCTTCCCGTGGGGAGCAGTACTTC
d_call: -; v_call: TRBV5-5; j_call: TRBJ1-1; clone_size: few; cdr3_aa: CASSPGTWVENEAFF; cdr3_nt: TGTGCCAGCAGCCCTGGGACTTGGGTCGAAAATGAAGCTTTCTTT
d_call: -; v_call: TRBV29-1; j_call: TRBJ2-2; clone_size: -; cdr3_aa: CSVDGGDTGELFF; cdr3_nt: TGCAGCGTTGACGGGGGAGACACCGGGGAGCTGTTTTTT
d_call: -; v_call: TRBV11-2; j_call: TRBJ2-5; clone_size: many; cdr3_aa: CASSVRGIEQTQYF; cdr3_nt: TGTGCCAGCAGCGTCAGGGGCATCGAACAGACCCAGTACTTC
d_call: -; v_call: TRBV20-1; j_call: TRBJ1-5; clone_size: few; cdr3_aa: CSARFRVPNQPQHF; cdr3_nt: TGCAGTGCTAGATTCAGGGTACCGAATCAGCCCCAGCATTTT
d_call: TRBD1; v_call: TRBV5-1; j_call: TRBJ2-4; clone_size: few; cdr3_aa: CASSLSSGGASKNIQYF; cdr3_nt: TGCGCCAGCAGCTTGTCCTCAGGGGGCGCATCCAAAAACATTCAGTACTTC
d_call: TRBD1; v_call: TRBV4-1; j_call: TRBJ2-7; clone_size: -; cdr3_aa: CASRAWTGSYEQYF; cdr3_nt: TGCGCCAGTCGAGCTTGGACAGGCTCCTACGAGCAGTACTTC
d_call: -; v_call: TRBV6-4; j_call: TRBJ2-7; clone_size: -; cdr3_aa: CASRKEIGPTYEQYF; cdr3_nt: TGTGCCAGCAGAAAGGAGATCGGGCCGACCTACGAGCAGTACTTC
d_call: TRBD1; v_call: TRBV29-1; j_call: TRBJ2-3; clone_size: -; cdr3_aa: CSVGDRVSTDTQYF; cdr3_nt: TGCAGCGTGGGGGACAGGGTGTCCACAGATACGCAGTATTTT
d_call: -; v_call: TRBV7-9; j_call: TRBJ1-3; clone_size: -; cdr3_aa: CASSHPGNNFGNTIYF; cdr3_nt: TGTGCCAGCAGCCACCCTGGGAATAATTTCGGAAACACCATATATTTT
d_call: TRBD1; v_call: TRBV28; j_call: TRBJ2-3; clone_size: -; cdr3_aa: CASSPGDRGHTGTQYF; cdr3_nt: TGTGCCAGCAGTCCGGGGGACAGGGGACACACAGGTACGCAGTATTTT